This T cell receptor beta chain was found in a study of shared T cell receptors in the human thymus. Measured with immunoSEQ multiplex PCR; TCRdb has only the in-frame clones, and not every one. There are some 700,000 clones in the sample; roughly 88% occur only once, and roughly 0.01% lies in the top ten. The V and J ends lost 5 bases and 2 bases respectively, with 9 bases between them. The CDR3 has 14 residues. Per germline, CDR1 SGHTA and CDR2 FQGTGA. The sample was also linked to a second study, of human thymus T cells. That work states: Infants, healthy and Finnish, who were having corrective surgery for congenital heart defects served as donors.

This receptor was identified in a girl in the first two years of life with a congenital heart defect. The specimen was thymocytes. The chain joins TRBV7-3 to TRBJ2-2, with D hard to call. CDR3 in amino acids: CASSPIANTGELFF. The CDR3 DNA reads TGTGCCAGCAGCCCGATAGCAAACACCGGGGAGCTGTTTTTT. Based on the CDR3 plus reference TRBV7-3 and TRBJ2-2, the full variable domain is GAGVSQTPSNKVTEKGKYVELRCDPISGHTALYWYRQSLGQGPEFLIYFQGTGAADDSGLPNDRFFAVRPEGSVSTLKIQRTERGDSAVYLCASSPIANTGELFFGEGSRLTVL.